This T cell receptor (beta chain) was identified in a study of T cells after yellow fever vaccination. Study overall: Researchers used SMART-Seq v4 Ultra Low Input to prepare fractions that had low cell numbers.

The ends lost 7 bases at V and 2 bases at J; junction bases unmatched: 7. From germline, CDR1 is LNHDA and CDR2 SQIVND (reference sequence). The CDR3 has 15 amino acids. With regard to this clonotype: Its cognate antigen is unknown.

Broader study findings: Bulk-population clonotypes that are abundant could appear as contaminants in FACS-sorted repertoires. Most clones from primary vaccination were detected again post-booster (just under 97% CD4, about 85% CD8).

UMIs were added to TCR cDNA along with a universal primer site when it was made by 5'RACE template switching. TCRdb reprocessed the 5' RACE reads via MiXCR and lists one record per CDR3 protein. The top ten hold 11% to 15% of the sample, which has almost 600,000 distinct CDR3 sequences, approximately 13% seen once. Sequenced material: PBMCs, taken on the day of the yellow fever booster vaccination. The rearrangement uses TRBV19 and TRBJ2-1, with 8 bases lining up with TRBD2. The sequence came from a man aged 25 to 40 who received the YFV17D yellow fever vaccine. The CDR3 DNA reads TGTGCCAGTACCCAAGCGGGAGTAGCCTACAATGAGCAGTTCTTC. Amino acid sequence: CASTQAGVAYNEQFF.